The 12 T cell receptor beta chains presented below share a single source sample, sequenced in a study of cytomegalovirus exposure and HLA in healthy donors (dated by TCRdb to between 2016 and 2019). The library was generated by the immunoSEQ multiplex PCR assay. The multiplex PCR relied on a mix of 60 forward primers for TCR Vbeta segments and 13 reverse primers for TCR Jbeta segments. TCRdb re-hosts the immuneACCESS table, in-frame sequences only. Its copies lack some clones; in the studies checked, an unresolved V gene accounts for under half of them, and the cause for the rest is not known. This sample gives 100,000 or so clones in total; 60% to 85% of them show up just once. Together, the top ten hold about 5% of the sample. The sequencing sample was made of PBMCs. These TCRs come from a male donor in good health and CMV-seronegative.

V is TRBV11-2 and J is TRBJ2-1; D is perhaps TRBD1 (6 bases). Germline values: CDR1 SGHAT, CDR2 FQNNGV. The CDR3 is 14 residues long. The V end was cut by 3 bases, the J end by 4 bases, with 10 bases between. This chain's CDR3 is CASSFRTEYNEQFF. For the CDR3, the DNA is TGTGCCAGCAGCTTCCGGACAGAATACAATGAGCAGTTCTTC.

The V and J genes are TRBV30 and TRBJ1-1, with a tentative D call TRBD1 (5 bases). Germline V gives CDR1 GTSNPN, CDR2 SVGIG (reference sequence). The CDR3 sequence is 14 residues long. Trimming took off 1 base at V and 3 bases at J, with 12 bases between the two ends. CDR3 DNA: TGTGCCTGGAGTGGTGCAGGGTGGTACACTGAAGCTTTCTTT. Translated: CAWSGAGWYTEAFF.

The CDR3 here is CSGWDYSYEQYF. CDR3 nucleotide sequence: TGCAGCGGGTGGGACTACTCCTACGAGCAGTACTTC. V gene TRBV29-1 combines with J gene TRBJ2-7; 7 nucleotides line up with TRBD2. V dropped 7 bases and J dropped 0; count of bases not matched to a gene: 3. Germline CDR1 SQVTM, CDR2 ANQGSEA. This CDR3 comprises 12 residues.

The chain couples TRBV19 to TRBJ1-1, with no clear D. Trimming removed 3 bases from V and 11 bases from J, with 19 bases in between. Germline CDR1 reads LNHDA; CDR2 reads SQIVND (reference sequence). The CDR3 has 14 amino acids. CDR3 sequence reads: CASSMPGGKAVAFF. DNA for the CDR3: TGTGCCAGTAGTATGCCGGGAGGTAAAGCGGTTGCTTTCTTT.

The chain carries TRBV5-8 and TRBJ2-7; possibly TRBD2 for D (5 bases). Germline V lookup: CDR1 SGHTS, CDR2 YDEGEE. The CDR3 runs to 15 residues. Trimming left V 4 bases short and J 6 bases short, with 20 bases between. CDR3 sequence reads: CASSNRLSLDPEQYF. The CDR3 bases are TGTGCCAGCAGCAACAGACTATCCCTCGATCCCGAGCAGTACTTC.

On this clone itself: Within the sample, other DNA sequences also encode this same CDR3. The genes are TRBV5-4 and TRBJ1-5, with TRBD1 as a possible D gene (6 bases). This CDR3 has 14 amino acids. CDR1 is SGHNT and CDR2 is YYREEE in the germline V gene (reference sequence). Trimming removed 0 bases at V and 2 bases at J, with 6 bases between. Here the CDR3 reads CASSLAGGNQPQHF. The CDR3 DNA reads TGTGCCAGCAGCTTGGCAGGGGGCAATCAGCCCCAGCATTTT.

The chain couples TRBV14 to TRBJ2-1; D gene unclear. This CDR3 contains 13 residues. In germline, CDR1 is SGHDN, CDR2 FVKESK. Trimming took off 0 bases at V and 7 bases at J, with 7 bases between the two ends. Here the CDR3 reads CASSQEIRNEQFF. In nucleotides, the CDR3 is TGTGCCAGCAGCCAAGAGATCAGGAATGAGCAGTTCTTC.

This rearrangement joins TRBV6-1 to TRBJ1-5; the match to TRBD1 covers 8 bases. With V trimmed by 2 bases and J by 2 bases, 8 bases remained unmatched. Per the germline V gene, CDR1 is MNHNS and CDR2 is SASEGT. This CDR3 has 17 residues. CDR3 nucleotides: TGTGCCAGCAGTGAACCGATCGGACAGGGCGGCAATCAGCCCCAGCATTTT. Its translation: CASSEPIGQGGNQPQHF.

The J gene is TRBJ1-2, the V gene TRBV29-1, with a weak D call TRBD1 (5 bases). The germline V gene has CDR1 SQVTM and CDR2 ANQGSEA. Between the trimmed V and J ends, which lost 4 bases and 5 bases, there was a span of 14 bases. The CDR3 contains 13 residues. The CDR3 sequence is CSVVGGPGYGYTF. In DNA, the CDR3 is TGCAGCGTTGTGGGGGGTCCTGGGTATGGCTACACCTTC.

This clone appeared a few times. The V and J genes are TRBV10-3 and TRBJ2-4; 7 nucleotides line up with TRBD1. V trimming: 2 bases; J trimming: 0 bases; junction bases outside the gene matches: 4. The CDR3 runs to 16 residues. CDR1 is ENHRY and CDR2 is SYGVKD in the germline V gene. The CDR3: CAISEMTGIAKNIQYF. The CDR3 DNA reads as TGTGCCATCAGTGAGATGACAGGGATAGCCAAAAACATTCAGTACTTC.

A remark on this clone: At one boundary the junction diverges from the germline segment, which might be a read error. The gene calls are TRBV7-9 and TRBJ2-7, with a possible D match to TRBD1 (5 bases). CDR3 length: 13 amino acids. Germline CDR1 reads SEHNR; CDR2 reads FQNEAQ (reference sequence). CDR3 region: CSSSFTSQGEQYF. CDR3 sequence (DNA): TGTTCCAGCAGCTTCACATCCCAGGGCGAGCAGTACTTC.

V usage is TRBV29-1 and J usage is TRBJ1-1; D remains ambiguous. The V and J ends lost 7 bases and 1 base respectively, with 13 bases between them. Germline V gene sequence: CDR1 SQVTM, CDR2 ANQGSEA. The CDR3 spans 13 residues. CDR3 DNA sequence: TGCAGCGCCCGATCGGGTGGGAACACTGAAGCTTTCTTT. Encoded protein: CSARSGGNTEAFF.